This T cell receptor (beta chain) was recovered during a study of blood T cell repertoires in COVID-19. TCRdb's table, derived via immunoSEQ multiplex PCR, lists solely in-frame clones and lacks some. The table includes a few hundred thousand clones, roughly 90% detected once. The CDR3 runs to 17 residues. Germline CDR1 and CDR2: SGHRS and YFSETQ. Between the trimmed V and J ends, which lost 0 bases and 4 bases, there was a span of 17 bases. The sequence was obtained from a woman in her 30s who had recovered from COVID-19. Material for sequencing was PBMCs or T cells enriched from blood (not recorded which). The rearrangement links TRBV5-1 to TRBJ2-1; D might be TRBD1 (5 bases). CDR3 in amino acids: CASSLGWGDSGYNEQFF. The CDR3 DNA reads TGCGCCAGCAGCTTGGGATGGGGTGACAGTGGTTACAATGAGCAGTTCTTC.